The next 15 T cell receptor beta chains were all read from a single sample in a study of blood T cells in healthy people across ages. Using a J-beta primer mix together with a sample-barcoded 5' primer, a second PCR was run for roughly 6 to 11 cycles. TCRdb recomputed calls from the 5' RACE reads with MiXCR, one row per CDR3 protein. The repertoire holds more than 1.4 million distinct CDR3 sequences, with about 43% as singletons. Material: blood. These receptor sequences come from a woman between 18 and 29 years old in good health.

The gene calls are TRBV10-3 and TRBJ2-1; D not certain. The germline V gene encodes CDR1 ENHRY and CDR2 SYGVKD. V was trimmed by 6 bases and J by 0 bases, leaving 9 bases between them. The CDR3 sequence is 14 residues long. This CDR3 is CAIRDVSSYNEQFF. In DNA, the CDR3 is TGTGCCATCAGGGATGTAAGCTCCTACAATGAGCAGTTCTTC.

V usage is TRBV30 and J usage is TRBJ1-4, with D uncertain. The ends were cut back, 3 bases at V and 12 bases at J, with 20 bases in the middle. The germline gives CDR1 GTSNPN, CDR2 SVGIG (reference sequence). The CDR3 spans 14 residues. CDR3 sequence (DNA): TGTGCCTGGAGCCGGGAACAGAACCAGGCGGAACTGTTTTTT. It specifies CAWSREQNQAELFF.

This clonotype showed up just once. The chain links TRBV3-1 to TRBJ2-3; 7 bases align to TRBD2. The CDR3 is made up of 17 amino acids. The germline V gene has CDR1 LGHDT and CDR2 YNNKEL (reference sequence). V was pared by 0 bases and J by 2 bases, with 8 bases of the junction left unmatched. This chain's CDR3 is CASSQESLAEITDTQYF. Here the CDR3 DNA reads TGTGCCAGCAGCCAAGAATCGCTAGCGGAAATCACAGATACGCAGTATTTT.

There are a few counts of this clonotype. The chain couples TRBV5-1 to TRBJ2-1, with 13 bases fitting TRBD2. V was pared by 8 bases and J by 4 bases, with 6 bases of the junction left unmatched. Germline CDR1 SGHRS, CDR2 YFSETQ. There are 15 residues in the CDR3. The CDR3 DNA reads as TGCGCCAGTCGGTGGACTAGCGGGAGTTACAATGAGCAGTTCTTC. Protein sequence: CASRWTSGSYNEQFF.

This clonotype was seen more than once but under ten times. The chain couples TRBV7-9 to TRBJ1-1; D gene uncertain. There are 15 residues in the CDR3. The ends were cut back, 1 base at V and 1 base at J, with 10 bases in the middle. The germline gives CDR1 SEHNR, CDR2 FQNEAQ (reference sequence). The CDR3 loop reads CASSLGIGRNTEAFF. DNA of the CDR3: TGTGCCAGCAGCTTAGGAATAGGGAGGAACACTGAAGCTTTCTTT.

This clonotype occurred a few times. The chain has TRBV12-5 and TRBJ2-3; D is ambiguous. The CDR3 is 12 residues long. Germline CDR1 reads LGHNT; CDR2 reads FRNRAP. V lost 5 bases to trimming and J lost 2 bases, with 5 bases between them. CDR3 sequence reads: CASGLPTDTQYF. DNA of the CDR3: TGTGCTAGTGGTCTTCCCACAGATACGCAGTATTTT.

Worth noting for this clonotype: At one of its ends the junction is not consistent with the germline gene, which may arise from a read error. This chain joins TRBV12-3 or TRBV12-4 and TRBJ1-4, with TRBD1 as a possible D gene (5 bases). The CDR3 contains 14 residues. CDR3 residues: CATSFPWGIEKLFF. CDR3 nucleotide sequence: TGTGCCACCAGTTTCCCTTGGGGGATCGAAAAACTGTTTTTT.

The sample holds a few counts of this clonotype. This sequence joins TRBV12-3 or TRBV12-4 and TRBJ2-7; 8 positions match TRBD2. The CDR3 is 14 residues long. The V and J ends lost 4 bases and 5 bases, in that order; junction bases with no gene match: 7. The CDR3 region has the DNA TGTGCCAGCAGTTGGAAGGGCGGGGGGAACGAGCAGTACTTC. Residues: CASSWKGGGNEQYF.

This CDR3 is CASSLRIEKLFF. Written as DNA, the CDR3 is TGTGCCAGCAGTTTACGTATTGAAAAACTGTTTTTT. The chain recombines TRBV12-3 or TRBV12-4 with TRBJ1-4; no definite D call. The germline V and J ends were trimmed by 2 bases and 7 bases, with 5 bases remaining between them. This CDR3 has 12 residues.

On this clonotype: A read error may explain this, as a much larger clone is one base away. The chain combines TRBV29-1 with TRBJ2-1; D remains unclear. This CDR3 is 10 amino acids long. Germline V gives CDR1 SQVTM, CDR2 ANQGSEA. CDR3 bases: TGCGGCGTTGGGAACAATGAGCAGTTCTTC. This translates into CGVGNNEQFF.

This clonotype was seen more than once but under ten times. This sequence joins TRBV20-1 and TRBJ2-7, with D possibly called TRBD1 or TRBD2 (5 bases each). In germline, CDR1 is DFQATT, CDR2 SNEGSKA (reference sequence). CDR3 length equals 15 residues. V shed 5 bases and J shed 4 bases, with 21 bases lying between them. CDR3 bases: TGCAGTGCTTCCTTGAAGGGAGACAGTCTATACGAGCAGTACTTC. Translation gives CSASLKGDSLYEQYF.

This chain joins TRBV29-1 and TRBJ1-1; the match to TRBD1 covers 10 bases. CDR3 length: 13 residues. Germline values: CDR1 SQVTM, CDR2 ANQGSEA. Losses at the gene ends were 6 bases for V and 3 bases for J; bases not matched to a gene: 4. CDR3 residues: CSVSGTGDTEAFF. CDR3 bases: TGCAGCGTATCCGGGACAGGGGACACTGAAGCTTTCTTT.

This clonotype was recorded a few times. V gene TRBV15 combines with J gene TRBJ2-5; D may be TRBD2 (5 bases). CDR1 and CDR2 from the germline V gene are LNHNV and YYDKDF (reference sequence). This CDR3 has 12 residues. The V gene lost 3 bases and the J gene lost 7 bases, with 9 bases spanning the gap. The CDR3 nucleotides read TGTGCCACCAGCAGGAGCGGTCGGACCCAGTACTTC. This translates into CATSRSGRTQYF.

In its sample, this clonotype was seen many times. The DNA for the CDR3 is TGCAGTGCTAGTGGGCCCACAGATACGCAGTATTTT. Its protein is CSASGPTDTQYF. This sequence joins TRBV20-1 and TRBJ2-3; D is unclear. The CDR3 loop spans 12 amino acids. Germline loops: CDR1 DFQATT, CDR2 SNEGSKA (reference sequence). The germline V and J ends were trimmed by 3 bases and 2 bases, with 6 bases remaining between them.

A few counts support this clonotype. The chain combines TRBV20-1 with TRBJ2-7, with 9 bases that match TRBD1. CDR1 is DFQATT and CDR2 is SNEGSKA in the germline V gene (reference sequence). This CDR3 is built from 13 residues. The V gene end was trimmed by 4 bases and the J gene end by 4 bases; junction bases not matched to a gene: 5. The CDR3 sequence is CSANPGTGYEQYF. CDR3 nucleotides: TGCAGTGCTAACCCCGGGACAGGGTACGAGCAGTACTTC.